This T cell receptor (beta chain) was identified during a study of control samples from healthy donors and cancer patients. Sequencing used immunoSEQ multiplex PCR; TCRdb keeps in-frame clones, though not all of them. Of about 130,000 clones listed, around 92% were seen once; the top ten hold 2% to 2.5%. This receptor was identified in a woman in her forties or fifties in good health. The material sequenced was blood.

The DNA for the CDR3 is TGTGCCAGCAGCGTGACAGGGACCACTGAAGCTTTCTTT. Its protein product is CASSVTGTTEAFF. The rearrangement uses TRBV9 and TRBJ1-1, with 7 bases identical to TRBD1. Germline V lookup: CDR1 SGDLS, CDR2 YYNGEE. This CDR3 contains 13 residues. V lost 2 bases and J lost 4; bases outside the gene matches: 2.